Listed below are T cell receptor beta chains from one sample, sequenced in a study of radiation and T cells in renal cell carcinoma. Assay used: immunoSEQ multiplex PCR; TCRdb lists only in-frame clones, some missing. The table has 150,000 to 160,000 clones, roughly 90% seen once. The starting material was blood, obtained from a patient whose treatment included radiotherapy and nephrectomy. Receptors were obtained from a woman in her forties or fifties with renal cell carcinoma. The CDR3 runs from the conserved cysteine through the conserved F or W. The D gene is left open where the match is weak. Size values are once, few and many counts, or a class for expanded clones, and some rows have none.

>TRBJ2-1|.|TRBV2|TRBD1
TGTGCCAGCAGGTGGACAGGGCTCAATGAGCAGTTCTTC
CASRWTGLNEQFF
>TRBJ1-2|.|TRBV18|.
TGTGCCAGCACCCCAGAGAGGACGGAAGTGGGCTACACCTTC
CASTPERTEVGYTF
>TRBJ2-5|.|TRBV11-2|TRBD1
TGTGCCAGCAGCACTCAACTAGGGACAGGATATTTTACTGGGGCCCAGTACTTC
CASSTQLGTGYFTGAQYF
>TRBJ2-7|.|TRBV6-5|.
TGTGCCAGCAGCCGGGACTTTGGGGCCTACGAGCAGTACTTC
CASSRDFGAYEQYF
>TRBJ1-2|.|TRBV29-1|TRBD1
TGCAGCGTAACTACACAGGGGGTGGATGGCTACACCTTC
CSVTTQGVDGYTF
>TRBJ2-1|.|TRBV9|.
TGTGCCAGCAGCGTAGAAGGTAGGAGGAAGGCCGGGCGCACAGCCCTCAATGAGCAGTTCTTC
CASSVEGRRKAGRTALNEQFF
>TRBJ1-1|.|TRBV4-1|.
TGCGCCAGCAGCCAAGATCCTGATGTCTCTAACACTGAAGCTTTCTTT
CASSQDPDVSNTEAFF
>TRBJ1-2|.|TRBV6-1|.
TGTGCCAGCAGCGACCCGGGACGGAACTTCTATGGCTACACCTTC
CASSDPGRNFYGYTF
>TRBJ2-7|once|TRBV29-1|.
TGCAGCGTTCTAAGATCCCTTGGGGACGAGCAGTACTTC
CSVLRSLGDEQYF
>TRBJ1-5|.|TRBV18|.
TGTGCCAGCTCCCCAGACACCAACCGAAATCAGCCCCAGCATTTT
CASSPDTNRNQPQHF
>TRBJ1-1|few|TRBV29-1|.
TGCAGCGTTGTAGACCCGGGAGTGAACACTGAAGCTTTCTTT
CSVVDPGVNTEAFF
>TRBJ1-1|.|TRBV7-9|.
TGTGCCAGCAGCTCCGGGGTCCAGAACACTGAAGCTTTCTTT
CASSSGVQNTEAFF
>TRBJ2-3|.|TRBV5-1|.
TGCGCCAGCAGCTTGGCGCAGGGCCCCGATACGCAGTATTTT
CASSLAQGPDTQYF
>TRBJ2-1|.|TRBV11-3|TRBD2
TGTGCCGGCCCCGGGACTAGCGGGTCCAGCTCCTACAATGAGCAGTTCTTC
CAGPGTSGSSSYNEQFF
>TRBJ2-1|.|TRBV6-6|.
TGTGCCAGCAGTTCGATCAACCCTAATGAGCAGTTCTTC
CASSSINPNEQFF
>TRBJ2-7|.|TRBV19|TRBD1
TGTGCCAGTAGCGGACAGGCCTTGGGGATCTACGAGCAGTACTTC
CASSGQALGIYEQYF
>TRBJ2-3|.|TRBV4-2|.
TGTGCCAGCAGCTTCCGGACGGGTGCCGACACAGATACGCAGTATTTT
CASSFRTGADTDTQYF
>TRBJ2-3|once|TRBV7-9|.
TGTGCCAGCAGCCTTCCCCGGACGGACACAGATACGCAGTATTTT
CASSLPRTDTDTQYF
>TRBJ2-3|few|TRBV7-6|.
TGTGCCAGCAGCCCTAGTCCCGGGGGCTCGGGCACAGATACGCAGTATTTT
CASSPSPGGSGTDTQYF
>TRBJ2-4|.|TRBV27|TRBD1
TGTGCCAGCAGTCCGGCCGGGACAGGGGACTCCGATGTTCAGTACTTC
CASSPAGTGDSDVQYF
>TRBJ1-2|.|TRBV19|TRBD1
TGTGCCAGTAGTATACGGGACAGGGGCGGCTATGGCTACACCTTC
CASSIRDRGGYGYTF
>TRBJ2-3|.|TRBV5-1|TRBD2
TGCGCCAGCAGCTCCGGACTAGCGGGGGGGCTCACAGATACGCAGTATTTT
CASSSGLAGGLTDTQYF
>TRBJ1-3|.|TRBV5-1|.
TGCGCCAGCAGCTCAGACGGCTCTGGAAACACCATATATTTT
CASSSDGSGNTIYF
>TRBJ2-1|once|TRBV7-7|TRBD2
TGTGCTAGCAGCTTAGCGGGGACCACAAATGAGCAGTTCTTC
CASSLAGTTNEQFF
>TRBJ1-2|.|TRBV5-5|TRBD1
TGTGCCAGCAGCCTCTCTTCCGGGACAGGGCTCTATGGCTACACCTTC
CASSLSSGTGLYGYTF
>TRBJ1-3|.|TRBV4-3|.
TGCGCCAGCAGCCAAGAAGGACATCACTCTGGAAACACCATATATTTT
CASSQEGHHSGNTIYF
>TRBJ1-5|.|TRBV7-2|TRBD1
TGTGCCAGCAGCTCGTCGCAGGGGGCCCAGCCCCAGCATTTT
CASSSSQGAQPQHF
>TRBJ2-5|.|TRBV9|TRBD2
TGTGCCAGCAGCGGCTATTGGACTAGCGGCCAAGAGACCCAGTACTTC
CASSGYWTSGQETQYF
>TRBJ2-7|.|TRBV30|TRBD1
TGTGCCTGGACTCGACAGGGATTATGGGAGCAGTACTTC
CAWTRQGLWEQYF
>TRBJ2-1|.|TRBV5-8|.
TGTGCCAGCAGTCTCGAGTCCCGGGCGGGGCAGTTCTTC
CASSLESRAGQFF
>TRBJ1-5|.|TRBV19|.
TGTGCCAGTACTAGCGCAGGGAAGCATCAGCCCCAGCATTTT
CASTSAGKHQPQHF
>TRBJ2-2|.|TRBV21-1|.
TGTGCCAGCAGCAAAAGACTAGCGGGGGCCAGCAACACCGGGGAGCTGTTTTTT
CASSKRLAGASNTGELFF
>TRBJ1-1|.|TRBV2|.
TGTGCCAGCAGTGATCAGGGGAACACTGAAGCTTTCTTT
CASSDQGNTEAFF
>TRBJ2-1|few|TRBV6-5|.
TGTGCCAGCAGTTCCCGACAGACAGTCTACAATGAGCAGTTCTTC
CASSSRQTVYNEQFF
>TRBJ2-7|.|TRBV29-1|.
TGCAGCGTTGGAACAGGAAACTACGAGCAGTACTTC
CSVGTGNYEQYF
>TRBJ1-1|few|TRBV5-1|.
TGCGCCAGCAGCTTGGCGACGGATCGGACCGCTGAAGCTTTCTTT
CASSLATDRTAEAFF
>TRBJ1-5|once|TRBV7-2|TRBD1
TGTGCCAGCAGCTTAGCCGGGACAGGAAGCCCCCAGCATTTT
CASSLAGTGSPQHF
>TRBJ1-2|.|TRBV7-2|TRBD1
TGTGCCAGCAGAAAACAGGGGTTGGACTATGGCTACACCTTC
CASRKQGLDYGYTF
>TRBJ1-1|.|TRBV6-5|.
TGTGCCAGCAAAACGGGGTCTGAAGCTTTCTTT
CASKTGSEAFF
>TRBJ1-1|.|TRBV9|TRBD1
TGTGCCAGCAGCGTAGTGGACAGGGGGCTCGCTGAAGCTTTCTTT
CASSVVDRGLAEAFF
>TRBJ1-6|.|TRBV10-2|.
TGCGCCAGCACTCCTCTGGGCGCCGATTCACCCCTCCACTTT
CASTPLGADSPLHF
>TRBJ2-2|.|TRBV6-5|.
TGTGCCAGCAGTAAGGGACTCGGGGAGCTGTTTTTT
CASSKGLGELFF
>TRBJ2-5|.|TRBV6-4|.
TGTGCCAGCAGTCTAGCCGGGCCTACTCACGGAGAGACCCAGTACTTC
CASSLAGPTHGETQYF
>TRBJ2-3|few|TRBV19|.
TGTGCCAGTAGTTTGGGGCTGTCAGATAGCACAGATACGCAGTATTTT
CASSLGLSDSTDTQYF
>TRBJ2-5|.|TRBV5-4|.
TGTGCCAGCAGCTTGGCCGGGGCGGGGGAGACCCAGTACTTC
CASSLAGAGETQYF
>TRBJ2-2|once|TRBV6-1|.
TGTGCCAGCAGTGAAACGGGGGTCGGGGAGCTGTTTTTT
CASSETGVGELFF
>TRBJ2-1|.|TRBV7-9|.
TGTGCCAGCAGCTTAGAGCAGCGAAGCGGTGAGCAGTTCTTC
CASSLEQRSGEQFF